What follows are 18 T cell receptor beta chains derived from one specimen sequenced in a study of T cell repertoires in cytomegalovirus infection. TCRdb re-called the reads with MiXCR, one entry per CDR3 protein. The sample records almost 550,000 distinct CDR3 sequences, about 17% being singletons. Sequenced: CD8+ T cells from PBMCs. The receptors here all came from a human donor in good health (CMV status not recorded). Some clones in this sample may be carry-over from other donors' samples.

This clonotype occurred many times. This chain links TRBV7-8 with TRBJ2-4; the D call may be TRBD1 or TRBD2 (5 bases each). This CDR3 region has 17 residues. Per the germline V gene, CDR1 is SGHVS and CDR2 is FQNEAQ. Trimming took off 3 bases at V and 1 base at J, with 16 bases between the two ends. The CDR3 loop is CASSFSEGLAAKNIQYF. Here the CDR3 DNA reads TGTGCCAGCAGCTTCTCTGAGGGGCTAGCCGCCAAAAACATTCAGTACTTC.

This clonotype turned up a few times. At one end, the junction sequence differs from germline, possibly due to a read error. This CDR3 reads CASSYPPQDPWSPEAFF. DNA for the CDR3: TGTGCCAGCAGTTACCCTCCTCAAGATCCATGGAGTCCTGAGGCTTTCTTT. The chain couples TRBV6-5 to TRBJ1-1; D call uncertain. Germline CDR1 is MNHEY and CDR2 is SVGAGI. This CDR3 has 17 amino acids.

This clonotype was counted at least ten times. The chain uses TRBV6-1 and TRBJ1-1; 7 bases line up with TRBD1. There are 14 residues in the CDR3. The germline CDR1 and CDR2 sequences are MNHNS and SASEGT. The V segment lost 7 bases and the J segment 4 bases; nucleotides outside the gene matches: 9. The CDR3 bases are TGTGCCAGCACCCAACAGGGGCGCGGCACTGAAGCTTTCTTT. This sequence encodes CASTQQGRGTEAFF.

This clonotype was detected many times. The chain uses TRBV19 and TRBJ2-2, with D hard to call. This CDR3 has 12 residues. Germline values: CDR1 LNHDA, CDR2 SQIVND (reference sequence). Trimming took off 6 bases at V and 7 bases at J, with 9 bases between the two ends. CDR3 sequence reads: CASSWVGGELFF. The CDR3 coding sequence is TGTGCCAGTAGCTGGGTAGGCGGGGAGCTGTTTTTT.

This clonotype was recorded many times. The rearrangement joins TRBV19 to TRBJ2-2; D is uncertain. The CDR3 consists of 16 residues. Deletions cut 5 bases from V and 4 bases from J, with 17 bases between. Germline loops: CDR1 LNHDA, CDR2 SQIVND (reference sequence). The CDR3 DNA reads as TGTGCCAGTAGTCCCCGGACCCTCGTGGGCACCGGGGAGCTGTTTTTT. Translating gives CASSPRTLVGTGELFF.

The chain is built from TRBV13 and TRBJ2-5; perhaps TRBD2 as D (5 bases). This CDR3 is 16 amino acids long. Deletions cut 2 bases from V and 0 bases from J, with 13 bases between. Germline V gives CDR1 PRHDT, CDR2 FYEKMQ (reference sequence). As DNA, the CDR3 is TGTGCCAGCAGCTTACGGGCGGGTCCATACCAAGAGACCCAGTACTTC. Translating it yields CASSLRAGPYQETQYF.

This clonotype was detected ten times or more. The V and J genes are TRBV29-1 and TRBJ2-1; a weak D match, TRBD2 (6 bases). Germline CDR1 and CDR2: SQVTM and ANQGSEA. The CDR3 covers 20 residues. V was trimmed by 7 bases and J by 6 bases, leaving 37 bases between them. CDR3 nucleotides: TGCAGCGCATCCAGGTTACTAGCTCCCACCCCCGACATGAGGGGCAATGAGCAGTTCTTC. Translation gives CSASRLLAPTPDMRGNEQFF.

This clonotype occurred many times. The chain recombines TRBV9 with TRBJ1-1, with TRBD1 identical over 7 bases. Germline V gene sequence: CDR1 SGDLS, CDR2 YYNGEE. The trim removed 2 bases at V and 2 bases at J, leaving 6 bases unmatched. The CDR3 totals 15 residues. The CDR3: CASSVDRVGNTEAFF. DNA of the CDR3: TGTGCCAGCAGCGTCGACAGGGTGGGTAACACTGAAGCTTTCTTT.

This chain connects TRBV2 to TRBJ2-2, with 8 bases matching TRBD2. The CDR3 totals 18 residues. Germline CDR1 SNHLY, CDR2 FYNNEI. Trimming took 6 bases from V and 7 from J; bases not matched to a gene: 19. CDR3: CASSDNPLAVAKGGELFF. The CDR3 DNA reads TGTGCCAGCAGCGACAACCCACTAGCGGTAGCCAAGGGCGGGGAGCTGTTTTTT.

This clonotype has a count of ten or more. This chain connects TRBV7-9 to TRBJ2-3, with D possibly being TRBD1 (5 bases). V lost 5 bases and J lost 2, with 14 bases in between. Germline assignment: CDR1 SEHNR and CDR2 FQNEAQ (reference sequence). The CDR3 runs to 15 residues. The CDR3 region has the DNA TGTGCCAGCAGCCACAAACTCAGGGACACAGATACGCAGTATTTT. Protein sequence: CASSHKLRDTDTQYF.

J is TRBJ2-1 and V is TRBV12-3 or TRBV12-4, with TRBD1 matching 10 bases. The CDR3 is 15 amino acids. V trimming: 2 bases; J trimming: 7 bases; junction bases outside the gene matches: 5. The CDR3 reads CASSLPGQGLNEQFF. DNA of the CDR3: TGTGCCAGCAGTTTACCGGGACAGGGGTTGAATGAGCAGTTCTTC.

This clonotype has a count of ten or more. V gene TRBV7-9 combines with J gene TRBJ2-2; TRBD2 agrees at 7 bases. V trimming: 6 bases; J trimming: 3 bases; junction bases outside the gene matches: 16. Looked up from germline, CDR1 is SEHNR and CDR2 is FQNEAQ (reference sequence). The CDR3 has 18 residues. The CDR3 coding sequence is TGTGCCAGCAGACCTCCTGCTAGGGCGGGAGCTGACACCGGGGAGCTGTTTTTT. Translation: CASRPPARAGADTGELFF.

The V call is TRBV27, the J call TRBJ2-7; no clear D gene. Trimming took off 9 bases at V and 4 bases at J, with 4 bases between the two ends. The CDR3 has 9 residues. Germline V CDR1 and CDR2: MNHEY, SMNVEV (reference sequence). CDR3 sequence reads: CARTYEQYF. The CDR3 DNA sequence: TGTGCCAGGACTTACGAGCAGTACTTC.

This rearrangement joins TRBV9 to TRBJ1-2; D is perhaps TRBD1 (5 bases). This CDR3 contains 16 residues. From germline, CDR1 is SGDLS and CDR2 YYNGEE. Deletions cut 0 bases from V and 6 bases from J, with 18 bases between. In nucleotides, the CDR3 is TGTGCCAGCAGCGTAGTTGCGGGGCCGACGCTGGATGGCTACACCTTC. The encoded protein is CASSVVAGPTLDGYTF.

The sample holds a few counts of this clonotype. V is TRBV5-6 and J is TRBJ2-1; TRBD2 might be the D (5 bases). This CDR3 has 13 residues. V lost 6 bases to trimming and J lost 7 bases, with 14 bases between them. Germline CDR1 SGHDT, CDR2 YYEEEE. This CDR3 is CASTPGSPNEQFF. DNA of the CDR3: TGTGCCAGCACTCCGGGAAGCCCAAATGAGCAGTTCTTC.

In this sample, this clonotype turned up a few times. The chain combines TRBV27 with TRBJ2-7; 10 nucleotides match TRBD2. This CDR3 is 13 amino acids long. CDR1 and CDR2 (germline): MNHEY, SMNVEV (reference sequence). J lost 2 bases, V lost 10 bases, and 5 bases had no gene match. The CDR3 sequence: CATSSGGPYEQYF. The CDR3 DNA reads as TGTGCCACTTCTAGCGGGGGCCCCTACGAGCAGTACTTC.

This clonotype was seen a few times. V gene TRBV23-1 combines with J gene TRBJ2-7; 10 bases align to TRBD1. TRBV23-1 falls under the ORF class, with uncertain function. This CDR3 region has 17 residues. The V segment lost 2 bases and the J segment 5 bases; nucleotides outside the gene matches: 12. The CDR3: CASSQPLRQGALNEQYF. In DNA, the CDR3 is TGCGCCAGCAGTCAACCATTGCGACAGGGGGCTCTGAACGAGCAGTACTTC.

This clonotype was picked up many times. The J gene is TRBJ1-4, the V gene TRBV7-9; D may be TRBD1 (5 bases). CDR3 length: 15 amino acids. Germline lookup yields CDR1 SEHNR and CDR2 FQNEAQ (reference sequence). V gave up 5 bases and J gave up 5 bases, with 15 bases separating them. Here the CDR3 DNA reads TGTGCCAGCAGCCCGGGGGAGGGACTGAATGAAAAACTGTTTTTT. Translation: CASSPGEGLNEKLFF.